One sample yielded the 28 T cell receptor beta chains listed below, sequenced in a study of T-cell reconstitution after alpha-beta-depleted transplantation in children. The TCRbeta library was prepared with unique molecular identifiers. Using its own MiXCR run on the PCR reads, TCRdb lists one record per CDR3 protein. The table shows about 210,000 distinct CDR3 sequences, with about a sixth occurring only once. The source was PBMCs, mostly from graft donor cells, collected 360 days after TCRalphabeta/CD19-depleted stem cell transplant. The receptors derive from a male patient aged 2-10 years who had a stem cell transplant for acute lymphoblastic leukemia, so the T cells may come from the graft donor.

This clonotype has ten or more counts. V usage is TRBV12-3 or TRBV12-4 and J usage is TRBJ1-2, with D hard to call. The CDR3 sequence is 12 residues long. V was trimmed by 6 bases and J by 0 bases, leaving 5 bases between them. Here the CDR3 reads CASSGTNYGYTF. For the CDR3, the DNA is TGTGCCAGCAGCGGAACTAACTATGGCTACACCTTC.

The rearrangement links TRBV27 to TRBJ1-2, with D possibly TRBD1 on 5 matching bases. The CDR3 runs 15 residues. Germline CDR1 MNHEY, CDR2 SMNVEV (reference sequence). Trimming removed 3 bases at V and 3 bases at J, with 14 bases between. In nucleotides, the CDR3 is TGTGCCAGCAGTTTCACGGGGGGAACGTACTATGGCTACACCTTC. This encodes CASSFTGGTYYGYTF.

This clonotype was found a few times. The chain combines TRBV12-3 or TRBV12-4 with TRBJ2-3; 9 bases match TRBD1. V dropped 1 base and J dropped 6; count of bases not matched to a gene: 8. The CDR3 sequence is 16 residues long. The CDR3, as DNA: TGTGCCAGCAGTTTAGAACAGGGGGCCGAGGTGGATACGCAGTATTTT. Translating gives CASSLEQGAEVDTQYF.

The chain uses TRBV12-3 or TRBV12-4 and TRBJ2-7; D ambiguous. The CDR3 loop spans 13 amino acids. V gave up 6 bases and J gave up 3 bases, with 12 bases separating them. The CDR3 loop reads CASRGGNNYEQYF. The CDR3 coding sequence is TGTGCCAGCAGGGGCGGCAACAACTACGAGCAGTACTTC.

The chain recombines TRBV6-2 or TRBV6-3 with TRBJ2-1; tentatively, D is TRBD1 or TRBD2 (6 bases each). The CDR3 is 15 amino acids. Trimming shortened V by 5 bases and J by 8 bases, and 19 bases separated the two germline ends. Germline CDR1 reads MNHEY; CDR2 reads SVGEGT. CDR3: CASSRHREDFDEQFF. The CDR3, as DNA: TGTGCCAGCAGTCGCCACAGGGAGGATTTTGATGAGCAGTTCTTC.

The CDR3 region has the DNA TGCGCCAGCAGCGACCGGGCCGCTGGGAGCTATGGCTACACCTTC. Its protein is CASSDRAAGSYGYTF. This chain uses TRBV5-1 with TRBJ1-2; D is unresolved. Trimming left V 4 bases short and J 4 bases short, with 17 bases between. Looked up from germline, CDR1 is SGHRS and CDR2 is YFSETQ. There are 15 residues in the CDR3. The full variable domain, rest sourced from reference TRBV5-1 and TRBJ1-2, is KAGVTQTPRYLIKTRGQQVTLSCSPISGHRSVSWYQQTPGQGLQFLFEYFSETQRNKGNFPGRFSGRQFSNSRSEMNVSTLELGDSALYLCASSDRAAGSYGYTFGSGTRLTVV.

The genes are TRBV7-8 and TRBJ2-1; perhaps TRBD2 as D (6 bases). V was trimmed by 3 bases and J by 16 bases, leaving 16 bases between them. CDR3 size: 12 residues. Germline V gene lookup returns CDR1 SGHVS and CDR2 FQNEAQ. CDR3 sequence reads: CASSFSGGRGFF. CDR3 nucleotides: TGTGCCAGCAGCTTCTCCGGGGGAAGAGGCTTCTTC.

The rearrangement joins TRBV7-2 to TRBJ1-1; 8 bases line up with TRBD1. Trimming removed 3 bases from V and 4 bases from J; junction bases left unmatched: 10. Per the germline V gene, CDR1 is SGHTA and CDR2 is FQGNSA. This CDR3 spans 16 amino acids. The CDR3 sequence: CASSFTYRGNLTEAFF. CDR3 nucleotides: TGTGCCAGCAGCTTCACTTACAGGGGGAATCTCACTGAAGCTTTCTTT.

The chain's CDR3 is CASSPLTGDNEQFF. In nucleotides, the CDR3 is TGTGCCAGCAGCCCCCTAACAGGGGACAATGAGCAGTTCTTC. V is TRBV11-2 and J is TRBJ2-1; 7 positions match TRBD1. CDR1 is SGHAT and CDR2 is FQNNGV in the germline V gene. Germline trimming cut 5 bases from V and 5 bases from J; bases unmatched to any gene: 6. This CDR3 region has 14 residues.

This chain links TRBV20-1 with TRBJ1-1; TRBD1 might be the D (5 bases). CDR1 and CDR2 (germline): DFQATT, SNEGSKA (reference sequence). This CDR3 region has 14 residues. Trimming removed 0 bases from V and 4 bases from J, with 12 bases in between. The CDR3 loop is CSARDINGGTEAFF. The CDR3 region has the DNA TGCAGTGCTAGAGATATAAATGGGGGCACTGAAGCTTTCTTT.

The chain carries TRBV25-1 and TRBJ2-6, with 7 bases lining up with TRBD2. CDR3 length: 17 residues. The trim removed 2 bases at V and 4 bases at J, leaving 8 bases unmatched. Germline lookup yields CDR1 MGHDK and CDR2 SYGVNS. CDR3 coding DNA: TGTGCCAGCAGTGAACCCCCGGGGGGACCCGGGGCCAACGTCCTGACTTTC. Translated: CASSEPPGGPGANVLTF. Supplemented by reference TRBV25-1 and TRBJ2-6, the full variable domain reads EADIYQTPRYLVIGTGKKITLECSQTMGHDKMYWYQQDPGMELHLIHYSYGVNSTEKGDLSSESTVSRIRTEHFPLTLESARPSHTSQYLCASSEPPGGPGANVLTFGAGSRLTVL.

This clonotype was seen only a few times. The V call is TRBV7-7, the J call TRBJ2-2; TRBD1 matches 9 bases. Germline V gives CDR1 SSHAT, CDR2 FNYEAQ (reference sequence). Germline trimming cut 4 bases from V and 0 bases from J; bases unmatched to any gene: 3. The CDR3 spans 16 residues. CDR3 amino acids: CASSSYRGPNTGELFF. The CDR3 bases are TGTGCCAGCAGCTCATACAGGGGGCCGAACACCGGGGAGCTGTTTTTT.

The V gene is TRBV29-1, the J gene TRBJ2-3; 9 positions agree with TRBD1. The CDR3 totals 14 residues. The V segment lost 7 bases and the J segment 3 bases; nucleotides outside the gene matches: 8. Germline V gene lookup returns CDR1 SQVTM and CDR2 ANQGSEA. CDR3 in amino acids: CSGGWDRATDTQYF. In DNA form, the CDR3 reads TGCAGCGGCGGTTGGGACAGGGCGACAGATACGCAGTATTTT.

This rearrangement joins TRBV30 to TRBJ2-7; D not certain. Germline-derived CDR1 and CDR2 are GTSNPN and SVGIG (reference sequence). V lost 4 bases and J 6 bases, leaving 16 bases between the germline ends. The CDR3 runs to 13 residues. The CDR3 DNA is TGTGCCTGGATTTCTCTAGGGTTGGGCGAGCAGTACTTC. It translates to CAWISLGLGEQYF.

The chain joins TRBV30 to TRBJ1-2; a weak D match, TRBD1 (5 bases). The ends were cut back, 1 base at V and 0 bases at J, with 12 bases in the middle. The CDR3 runs to 15 residues. Germline V gene lookup returns CDR1 GTSNPN and CDR2 SVGIG (reference sequence). The CDR3 sequence is CAWSARRTPNYGYTF. The CDR3 nucleotides read TGTGCCTGGAGTGCGCGACGGACACCTAACTATGGCTACACCTTC.

This clonotype was counted only a few times. V gene TRBV20-1 combines with J gene TRBJ2-7; 8 bases line up with TRBD2. The CDR3 runs to 13 residues. Germline values: CDR1 DFQATT, CDR2 SNEGSKA (reference sequence). Losses at the gene ends were 6 bases for V and 4 bases for J; bases not matched to a gene: 8. The CDR3 is CSATLAGLYEQYF. The DNA for the CDR3 is TGCAGTGCCACCTTAGCGGGACTTTACGAGCAGTACTTC.

The chain employs TRBV5-1 and TRBJ2-5, with 10 bases that match TRBD2. CDR1 and CDR2 (germline): SGHRS, YFSETQ. CDR3 length: 15 amino acids. Trimming at V came to 0 bases and at J to 5 bases, leaving 4 bases not matched to a gene. The DNA for the CDR3 is TGCGCCAGCAGCTTGGCACTAGCGGGATTGGAGACCCAGTACTTC. Amino acids: CASSLALAGLETQYF.

This clonotype occurred many times. This chain links TRBV12-3 or TRBV12-4 with TRBJ2-1; the match to TRBD2 covers 7 bases. The ends lost 4 bases at V and 0 bases at J; junction bases unmatched: 3. CDR3 length: 15 residues. CDR3 loop: CASSSRGSSYNEQFF. The CDR3 DNA reads TGTGCCAGCAGTTCGCGGGGGAGCTCCTACAATGAGCAGTTCTTC.

The chain uses TRBV5-1 and TRBJ1-1; no definite D call. Trimming cost V 1 base and J 0 bases, with 16 bases left between them. Germline loops: CDR1 SGHRS, CDR2 YFSETQ. CDR3 size: 17 residues. The CDR3 sequence: CASSLPRLGGMNTEAFF. The DNA for the CDR3 is TGCGCCAGCAGCTTGCCTCGCTTGGGCGGGATGAACACTGAAGCTTTCTTT. The full variable domain, completed using reference TRBV5-1 and TRBJ1-1, is KAGVTQTPRYLIKTRGQQVTLSCSPISGHRSVSWYQQTPGQGLQFLFEYFSETQRNKGNFPGRFSGRQFSNSRSEMNVSTLELGDSALYLCASSLPRLGGMNTEAFFGQGTRLTVV.

The chain has TRBV19 and TRBJ1-1; TRBD1 agrees at 10 bases. Germline CDR1 is LNHDA and CDR2 is SQIVND (reference sequence). CDR3 size: 14 residues. Losses at the gene ends were 6 bases for V and 1 base for J; bases not matched to a gene: 2. For the CDR3, the DNA is TGTGCCAGTAGGACAGGGGGCTGGAACACTGAAGCTTTCTTT. Amino acid sequence: CASRTGGWNTEAFF.

This clonotype was recorded a few times. CDR3 nucleotide sequence: TGTGCCAGCAGTTACTCCGGCAGGCCCCTTGGGGAGCAGTACTTC. Translation: CASSYSGRPLGEQYF. The chain employs TRBV6-5 and TRBJ2-7; D unclear. The CDR3 has 15 amino acids. The ends were cut back, 0 bases at V and 7 bases at J, with 16 bases in the middle. Germline loops: CDR1 MNHEY, CDR2 SVGAGI.

The chain recombines TRBV7-8 with TRBJ2-1; tentatively, D is TRBD2 (7 bases). V shed 5 bases and J shed 5 bases, with 19 bases lying between them. This CDR3 has 16 residues. The germline gives CDR1 SGHVS, CDR2 FQNEAQ. The CDR3 region has the DNA TGTGCCAGCAGCCCCCGGCGGGGCGGGGGCAACAATGAGCAGTTCTTC. Translation gives CASSPRRGGGNNEQFF.

This clonotype was found a few times. The V and J genes are TRBV12-3 or TRBV12-4 and TRBJ2-7, with D perhaps matching TRBD2 (5 bases). The ends were cut back, 2 bases at V and 2 bases at J, with 19 bases in the middle. There are 17 residues in the CDR3. CDR3 DNA: TGTGCCAGCAGTTTATCCTATCCCGGGCCCGGGGCCTACGAGCAGTACTTC. Translated, it gives CASSLSYPGPGAYEQYF.

The V gene is TRBV7-6, the J gene TRBJ1-5; D gene unclear. The CDR3 totals 14 residues. Trimming left V 11 bases short and J 0 bases short, with 14 bases between. In germline, CDR1 is SGHVS, CDR2 FNYEAQ. In DNA form, the CDR3 reads TGTGCCGGACCTCGGGGTTATAGCAATCAGCCCCAGCATTTT. As protein: CAGPRGYSNQPQHF.

In this sample, this clonotype turned up many times. The chain carries TRBV6-1 and TRBJ2-3, with D possibly matching TRBD1 (6 bases). Germline V gives CDR1 MNHNS, CDR2 SASEGT. V lost 6 bases to trimming and J lost 2 bases, with 18 bases between them. CDR3 length: 16 amino acids. CDR3 in DNA: TGTGCCAGCAGCGACCGGACAGCTAGAAACACAGATACGCAGTATTTT. Its protein product is CASSDRTARNTDTQYF.

This clonotype appeared a few times. The chain has TRBV12-3 or TRBV12-4 and TRBJ2-7; unclear D gene. Trimming shortened V by 0 bases and J by 2 bases, and 8 bases separated the two germline ends. The CDR3 loop spans 14 amino acids. The CDR3 reads CASSLASRTYEQYF. CDR3 in DNA: TGTGCCAGCAGTTTAGCGAGCAGAACCTACGAGCAGTACTTC.

CDR3 amino acids: CASRPNSGSYEQYF. The DNA of the CDR3 is TGTGCCAGCAGGCCGAACTCGGGATCCTACGAGCAGTACTTC. This chain links TRBV28 with TRBJ2-7; D may be TRBD2 (5 bases). CDR1 and CDR2 (germline): MDHEN, SYDVKM. The V end lost 6 bases, the J end lost 1 base, and 13 bases lay between the germline ends. This CDR3 has 14 amino acids.

The rearrangement links TRBV11-2 to TRBJ2-4; the D gene is possibly TRBD1 (5 bases). The CDR3 totals 18 residues. Germline values: CDR1 SGHAT, CDR2 FQNNGV. The ends were cut back, 4 bases at V and 1 base at J, with 20 bases in the middle. The chain's CDR3 is CASSSQSVGEGAKNIQYF. The CDR3 DNA follows: TGTGCCAGCAGCTCCCAGTCCGTAGGGGAAGGGGCCAAAAACATTCAGTACTTC.